The TCR beta chain described here comes from a study of blood T cell repertoires in COVID-19. Study context: T cells, B-cell-depleted T cells, or PBMCs provided the cDNA or gDNA that served as material.

Per the study methods: Reference gene primer amplification gave nucleated cell count estimates. The protocol was immunoSEQ multiplex PCR, while the TCRdb copy is restricted to in-frame clones and leaves out a portion. V and J calls and clone size are as listed in that table; D and trimming were resolved from the DNA. The sample consists of roughly 80,000 clones, over 75% of them appearing once. Germline-derived CDR1 and CDR2 are SGHNT and YENEEA. Losses at the gene ends were 5 bases for V and 0 bases for J; bases not matched to a gene: 6. This CDR3 has 15 residues. Sequencing input: peripheral blood. The sequence was collected from a human donor in a cohort sampled during active COVID-19. The chain joins TRBV11-3 to TRBJ2-7, with 8 bases fitting TRBD1. CDR3 DNA sequence: TGTGCCAGCAGCCCCAGACAGGGGACCTCCTACGAGCAGTACTTC. As protein: CASSPRQGTSYEQYF.